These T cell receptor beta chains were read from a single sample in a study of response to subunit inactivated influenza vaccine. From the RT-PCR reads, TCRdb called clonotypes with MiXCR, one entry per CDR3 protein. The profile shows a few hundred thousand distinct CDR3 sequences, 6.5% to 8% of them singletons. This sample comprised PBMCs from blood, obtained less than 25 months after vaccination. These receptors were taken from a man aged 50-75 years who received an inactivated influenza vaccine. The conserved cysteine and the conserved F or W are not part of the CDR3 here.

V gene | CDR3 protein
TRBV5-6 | ASSPVVGAETQY
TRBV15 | ATSREDRYQETQY
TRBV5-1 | ASSAAVAYEQY
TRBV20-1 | SVPTLTALDCT
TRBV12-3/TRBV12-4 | ASSFSLPDTIY
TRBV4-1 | ASSHPNQPQH
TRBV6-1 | ASRLAGGGIAKNIQY
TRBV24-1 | ATSETGQGAGELF
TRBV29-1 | SGTGGSRRVVY
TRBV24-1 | ATSDSRTVNTEAF
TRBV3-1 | ASSSSGAAGDTQY
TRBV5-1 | ASSNGGQAINEQF
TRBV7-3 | ASSFDPHSGEQF
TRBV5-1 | ASSWRADPGDGYT
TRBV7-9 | ASSPGQGAASGNTIY